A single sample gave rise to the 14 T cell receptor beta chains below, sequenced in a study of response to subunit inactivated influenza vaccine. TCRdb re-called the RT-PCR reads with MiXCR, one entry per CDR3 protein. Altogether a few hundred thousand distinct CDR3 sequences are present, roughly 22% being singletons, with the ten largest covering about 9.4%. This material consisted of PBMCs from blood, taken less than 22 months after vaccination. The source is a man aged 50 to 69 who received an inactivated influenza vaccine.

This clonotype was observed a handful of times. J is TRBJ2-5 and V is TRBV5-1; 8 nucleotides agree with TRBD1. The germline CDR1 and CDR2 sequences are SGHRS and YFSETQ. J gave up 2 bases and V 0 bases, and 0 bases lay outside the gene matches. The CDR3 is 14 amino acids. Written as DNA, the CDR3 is TGCGCCAGCAGCTTGGGGGACAGGCAAGAGACCCAGTACTTC. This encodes CASSLGDRQETQYF.

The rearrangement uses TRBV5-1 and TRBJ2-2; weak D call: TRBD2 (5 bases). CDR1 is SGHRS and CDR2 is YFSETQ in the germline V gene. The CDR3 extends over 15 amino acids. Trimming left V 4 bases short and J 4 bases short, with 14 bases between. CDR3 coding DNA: TGCGCCAGCAGCGGCAACGTAGGGAGCACCGGGGAGCTGTTTTTT. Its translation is CASSGNVGSTGELFF.

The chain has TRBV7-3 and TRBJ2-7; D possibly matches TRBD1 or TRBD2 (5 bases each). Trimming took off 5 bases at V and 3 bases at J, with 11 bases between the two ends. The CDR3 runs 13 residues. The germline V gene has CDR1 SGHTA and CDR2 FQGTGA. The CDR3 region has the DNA TGTGCCAGCAGCACGGGACCAAACTACGAGCAGTACTTC. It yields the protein CASSTGPNYEQYF. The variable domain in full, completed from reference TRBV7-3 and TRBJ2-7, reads GAGVSQTPSNKVTEKGKYVELRCDPISGHTALYWYRQSLGQGPEFLIYFQGTGAADDSGLPNDRFFAVRPEGSVSTLKIQRTERGDSAVYLCASSTGPNYEQYFGPGTRLTVT.

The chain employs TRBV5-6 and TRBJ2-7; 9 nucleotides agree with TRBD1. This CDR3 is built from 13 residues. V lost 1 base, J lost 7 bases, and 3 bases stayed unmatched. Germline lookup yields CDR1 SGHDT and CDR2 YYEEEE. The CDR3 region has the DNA TGTGCCAGCAGCTTGCACAGGGGGCCTGAGCAGTACTTC. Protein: CASSLHRGPEQYF.

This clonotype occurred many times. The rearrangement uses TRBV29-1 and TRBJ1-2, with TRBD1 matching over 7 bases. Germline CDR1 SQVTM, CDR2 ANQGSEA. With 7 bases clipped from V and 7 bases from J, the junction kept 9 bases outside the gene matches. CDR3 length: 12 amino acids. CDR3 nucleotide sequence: TGCAGCGGGACCCCAGGGGGAGGTGGCTACACCTTC. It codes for CSGTPGGGGYTF.

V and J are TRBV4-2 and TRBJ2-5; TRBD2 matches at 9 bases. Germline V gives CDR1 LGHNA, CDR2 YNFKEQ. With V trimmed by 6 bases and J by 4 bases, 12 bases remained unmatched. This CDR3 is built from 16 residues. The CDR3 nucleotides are TGTGCCAGCAGGAGAGCGGGAGGAAACCGATTAGAGACCCAGTACTTC. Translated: CASRRAGGNRLETQYF.

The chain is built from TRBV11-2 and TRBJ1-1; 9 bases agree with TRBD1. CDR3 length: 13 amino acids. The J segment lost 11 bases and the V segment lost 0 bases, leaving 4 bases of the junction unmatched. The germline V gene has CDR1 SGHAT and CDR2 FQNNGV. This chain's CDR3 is CASSLETGGMAFF. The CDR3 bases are TGTGCCAGCAGCTTAGAAACAGGGGGCATGGCTTTCTTT. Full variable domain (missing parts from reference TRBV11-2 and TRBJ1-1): EAGVAQSPRYKIIEKRQSVAFWCNPISGHATLYWYQQILGQGPKLLIQFQNNGVVDDSQLPKDRFSAERLKGVDSTLKIQPAKLEDSAVYLCASSLETGGMAFFGQGTRLTVV.

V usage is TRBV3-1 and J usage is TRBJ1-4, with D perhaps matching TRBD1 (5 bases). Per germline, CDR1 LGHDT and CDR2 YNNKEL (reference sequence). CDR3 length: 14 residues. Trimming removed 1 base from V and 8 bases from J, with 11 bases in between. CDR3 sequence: CASSQGGGREKLFF. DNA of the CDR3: TGTGCCAGCAGCCAAGGGGGCGGGAGAGAAAAACTGTTTTTT.

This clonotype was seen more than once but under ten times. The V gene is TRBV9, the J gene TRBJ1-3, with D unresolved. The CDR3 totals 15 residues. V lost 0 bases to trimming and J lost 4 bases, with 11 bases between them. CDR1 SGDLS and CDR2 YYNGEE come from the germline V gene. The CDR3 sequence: CASSVGPAGGNTIYF. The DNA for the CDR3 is TGTGCCAGCAGCGTAGGTCCGGCAGGAGGAAACACCATATATTTT.

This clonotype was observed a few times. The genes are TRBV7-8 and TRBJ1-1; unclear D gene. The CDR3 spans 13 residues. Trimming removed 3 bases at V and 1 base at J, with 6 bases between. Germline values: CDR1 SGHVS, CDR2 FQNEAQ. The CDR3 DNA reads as TGTGCCAGCAGCTTCTCTCAGAACACTGAAGCTTTCTTT. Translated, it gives CASSFSQNTEAFF.

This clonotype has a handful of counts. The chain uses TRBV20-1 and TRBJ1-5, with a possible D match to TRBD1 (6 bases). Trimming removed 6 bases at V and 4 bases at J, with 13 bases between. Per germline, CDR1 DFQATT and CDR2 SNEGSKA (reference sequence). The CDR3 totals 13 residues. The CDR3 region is CSATLQGNQPQHF. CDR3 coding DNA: TGCAGTGCGACCCTCCAGGGGAATCAGCCCCAGCATTTT.

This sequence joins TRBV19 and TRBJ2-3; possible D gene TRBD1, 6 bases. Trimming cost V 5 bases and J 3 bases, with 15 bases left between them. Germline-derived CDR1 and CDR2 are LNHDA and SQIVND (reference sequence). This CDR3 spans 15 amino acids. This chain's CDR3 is CASSRGTIGTDTQYF. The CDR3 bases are TGTGCCAGTAGTCGAGGGACAATCGGGACAGATACGCAGTATTTT.

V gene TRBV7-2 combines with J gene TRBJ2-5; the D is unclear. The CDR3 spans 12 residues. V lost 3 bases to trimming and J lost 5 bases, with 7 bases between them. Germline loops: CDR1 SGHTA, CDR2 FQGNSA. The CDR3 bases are TGTGCCAGCAGCTTGAATTGGGAGACCCAGTACTTC. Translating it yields CASSLNWETQYF.

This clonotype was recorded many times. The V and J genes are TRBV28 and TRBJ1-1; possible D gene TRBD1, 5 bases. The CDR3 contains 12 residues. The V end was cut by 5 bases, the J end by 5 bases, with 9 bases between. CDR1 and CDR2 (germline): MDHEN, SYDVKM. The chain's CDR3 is CASSGGRTEAFF. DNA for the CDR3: TGTGCCAGCAGTGGGGGGAGGACTGAAGCTTTCTTT.